This T cell receptor (beta chain) was retrieved from a study of OX40 agonist ivuxolimab in advanced cancers. Study overall: Patients assigned to dose escalation were diagnosed with hepatocellular carcinoma, melanoma, renal cell or head and neck cancer.

Notes on the study in general: At 0.1 to 3.0 mg/kg and by week 6, clonal expansion occurred in CD4+ and CD8+ blood T cells.

Only in-frame clones appear in the TCRdb table, and some are missing; sequencing was by immunoSEQ multiplex PCR. The data hold approximately 70,000 clones, with around 83% observed a single time. The CDR3 covers 15 residues. Regarding this clone: The antigen remains unidentified.

The sequence came from an adult with an advanced solid tumor such as melanoma, head and neck, liver or kidney cancer. This chain uses TRBV21-1 with TRBJ2-5; the DNA was not compared with TRBD2, the D call given in the table. TRBV21-1 is given as a pseudogene. This sample comprised CD4+ or CD8+ T cells sorted from blood, obtained in a trial of the OX40 agonist ivuxolimab. Here the CDR3 DNA reads TGTGCCAGCAGCAAAGGCTCCGGAGGATGGGAGACCCAGTACTTC. This gives the protein CASSKGSGGWETQYF.